Listed here are 28 T cell receptor beta chains from one sample, sequenced in a study of early T cells in non-severe SARS-CoV-2 infection (dated by TCRdb to the early 2020s). Preparation of the library involved 5' RACE. Sequenced using a NextSeq 500. The raw public data were reprocessed by TCRdb itself: fastp quality trimming at Q25, MiXCR clonotype calling, in-frame beta chains only. When rows share a CDR3 protein, they turn into one entry using the most common DNA and genes. This sample has approximately 26,000 distinct CDR3 sequences in its table, and 4.4% of those were observed once. Over 10% of the sample comes from the top ten. Sequenced: whole blood. The source of these receptors is an adult who was a healthcare worker with PCR-confirmed SARS-CoV-2 infection or an uninfected control (not recorded which).

The V gene is TRBV10-3, the J gene TRBJ2-7, with 8 bases that match TRBD2. The J segment lost 3 bases and the V segment lost 10 bases, leaving 8 bases of the junction unmatched. The CDR3 has 13 amino acids. The germline V gene has CDR1 ENHRY and CDR2 SYGVKD. The CDR3 is CATRDGGDYEQYF. The CDR3 bases are TGTGCCACCAGAGACGGGGGGGACTACGAGCAGTACTTC.

This clonotype was observed at least ten times. The chain joins TRBV5-8 to TRBJ2-7, with 8 bases aligning to TRBD1. The length of the CDR3 is 16 residues. Trimming took 6 bases from V and 4 from J; bases not matched to a gene: 15. The germline V gene encodes CDR1 SGHTS and CDR2 YDEGEE. The DNA of the CDR3 is TGTGCCAGCAATCCCACCGGGACAGGTCCGGGATACGAGCAGTACTTC. It is translated as CASNPTGTGPGYEQYF.

This clonotype occurred many times. This rearrangement joins TRBV7-2 to TRBJ1-4, with D unclear. The CDR3 loop spans 14 amino acids. Trimming shortened V by 2 bases and J by 8 bases, and 12 bases separated the two germline ends. Germline loops: CDR1 SGHTA, CDR2 FQGNSA. CDR3: CASSLNVASEKLFF. CDR3 nucleotide sequence: TGTGCCAGCAGCTTAAACGTCGCGAGCGAAAAACTGTTTTTT.

This clonotype was recorded many times. The chain employs TRBV20-1 and TRBJ2-7; D is unclear. Trimming shortened V by 0 bases and J by 2 bases, and 11 bases separated the two germline ends. The CDR3 extends over 14 amino acids. Germline assignment: CDR1 DFQATT and CDR2 SNEGSKA (reference sequence). CDR3 in amino acids: CSAREALGTYEQYF. In DNA form, the CDR3 reads TGCAGTGCTAGAGAGGCACTGGGGACCTACGAGCAGTACTTC.

This rearrangement joins TRBV9 to TRBJ1-1; D might be TRBD1 (6 bases). This CDR3 region has 13 residues. Trimming stripped 4 bases from V and 2 bases from J, with 9 bases between. The germline V gene encodes CDR1 SGDLS and CDR2 YYNGEE. The CDR3 nucleotides are TGTGCCAGCAGCCGGACAGCTAACACTGAAGCTTTCTTT. Amino acid sequence: CASSRTANTEAFF.

This clonotype turned up a few times. This rearrangement joins TRBV5-1 to TRBJ2-5; 7 nucleotides align to TRBD2. Losses at the gene ends were 3 bases for V and 1 base for J; bases not matched to a gene: 9. The length of the CDR3 is 16 residues. CDR1 and CDR2 from the germline V gene are SGHRS and YFSETQ. The CDR3 bases are TGCGCCAGCAGCTCGGGATCAGCTAGCGGCCAAGAGACCCAGTACTTC. It is translated as CASSSGSASGQETQYF.

This clonotype was picked up many times. This sequence joins TRBV29-1 and TRBJ2-1, with a weak D call TRBD1 (5 bases). The CDR3 spans 11 residues. The V gene's germline CDR1 is SQVTM and CDR2 ANQGSEA. V was shortened by 6 bases and J by 4 bases, with 7 bases between the two germline ends. CDR3 amino acids: CSVDRYNEQFF. In nucleotides, the CDR3 is TGCAGCGTCGACAGATACAATGAGCAGTTCTTC.

A few counts support this clonotype. V gene TRBV7-2 combines with J gene TRBJ1-5, with 9 bases fitting TRBD1. Germline assignment: CDR1 SGHTA and CDR2 FQGNSA. The CDR3 extends over 13 amino acids. V dropped 5 bases and J dropped 7; count of bases not matched to a gene: 3. The CDR3 coding sequence is TGTGCCAGCAGCAGACAGGGGGACCAGCCCCAGCATTTT. Protein sequence: CASSRQGDQPQHF.

The sample holds many counts of this clonotype. The chain has TRBV7-2 and TRBJ1-2; D gene uncertain. Germline CDR1 and CDR2: SGHTA and FQGNSA. V lost 5 bases and J lost 4, with 11 bases in between. CDR3 length equals 13 residues. The CDR3 region has the DNA TGTGCCAGCAGCGCGAACTCACTCTATGGCTACACCTTC. It codes for CASSANSLYGYTF.

There are many counts of this clonotype. The chain recombines TRBV20-1 with TRBJ2-7, with D uncertain. The germline V gene has CDR1 DFQATT and CDR2 SNEGSKA (reference sequence). V was clipped by 0 bases and J by 4 bases, with 10 bases between them. This CDR3 has 13 residues. The CDR3 loop reads CSARDMGWYEQYF. The DNA of the CDR3 is TGCAGTGCTAGAGATATGGGGTGGTACGAGCAGTACTTC.

This clonotype showed up many times. V gene TRBV7-2 combines with J gene TRBJ1-1; D possibly corresponds to TRBD1 (6 bases). Germline CDR1 is SGHTA and CDR2 is FQGNSA. The CDR3 is made up of 15 amino acids. Trimming took off 3 bases at V and 1 base at J, with 12 bases between the two ends. The CDR3 here is CASSFKQGRNTEAFF. CDR3 sequence (DNA): TGTGCCAGCAGCTTTAAACAGGGACGGAACACTGAAGCTTTCTTT.

The table lists this clonotype with many counts. The chain is built from TRBV18 and TRBJ2-2, with D perhaps matching TRBD1 (5 bases). Germline loops: CDR1 KGHSH, CDR2 LQKENI. The CDR3 spans 15 residues. The ends were cut back, 2 bases at V and 5 bases at J, with 12 bases in the middle. DNA of the CDR3: TGTGCCAGCTCACCAAGGCAGGGCGATACCGGGGAGCTGTTTTTT. Protein product: CASSPRQGDTGELFF. Together with reference TRBV18 and TRBJ2-2, the CDR3 gives the full variable domain: NAGVMQNPRHLVRRRGQEARLRCSPMKGHSHVYWYRQLPEEGLKFMVYLQKENIIDESGMPKERFSAEFPKEGPSILRIQQVVRGDSAAYFCASSPRQGDTGELFFGEGSRLTVL.

This clonotype was seen ten or more times. The gene calls are TRBV6-2 or TRBV6-3 and TRBJ1-1; unclear D gene. This CDR3 comprises 13 residues. V was cut by 6 bases and J by 1 base, with 9 bases left in between. Germline V gene data show CDR1 as MNHEY and CDR2 as SVGEGT. CDR3 protein: CASSLVRNTEAFF. The DNA of the CDR3 is TGTGCCAGCAGCTTGGTCCGGAACACTGAAGCTTTCTTT.

At least ten counts were recorded for this clonotype. The CDR3, as DNA: TGTGCCAGCAGCTTAACGCAGGGAGGCAATGAGCAGTTCTTC. Translation: CASSLTQGGNEQFF. The chain combines TRBV11-2 with TRBJ2-1, with D perhaps matching TRBD2 (6 bases). The ends were cut back, 2 bases at V and 6 bases at J, with 11 bases in the middle. CDR3 length: 14 amino acids. The germline CDR1 and CDR2 sequences are SGHAT and FQNNGV.

Only a few counts were recorded for this clonotype. The J gene is TRBJ1-1, the V gene TRBV7-6; weak D call: TRBD1 (6 bases). The V end lost 3 bases, the J end lost 1 base, and 9 bases lay between the germline ends. The CDR3 has 14 residues. Germline CDR1 reads SGHVS; CDR2 reads FNYEAQ. The CDR3 nucleotides are TGTGCCAGCAGCTTTCTAGGGGGGAACACTGAAGCTTTCTTT. As protein: CASSFLGGNTEAFF.

This clonotype has at least ten counts. This rearrangement joins TRBV28 to TRBJ1-1; the D gene is possibly TRBD1 (6 bases). Trimming took off 4 bases at V and 4 bases at J, with 22 bases between the two ends. Germline loops: CDR1 MDHEN, CDR2 SYDVKM. CDR3 length: 17 residues. Here the CDR3 reads CASSSSRTGPEATEAFF. CDR3 nucleotides: TGTGCCAGCAGTTCCTCCCGCACAGGGCCCGAAGCCACTGAAGCTTTCTTT.

This clonotype came up many times. V gene TRBV20-1 combines with J gene TRBJ2-7; 11 positions agree with TRBD2. Losses at the gene ends were 2 bases for V and 7 bases for J; bases not matched to a gene: 13. The germline gives CDR1 DFQATT, CDR2 SNEGSKA (reference sequence). The CDR3 loop spans 16 amino acids. The CDR3 DNA sequence: TGCAGTGCTAGAAAGGGAGTAGCGGGAGGGCCGGAGGAGCAGTACTTC. This translates into CSARKGVAGGPEEQYF.

This clonotype was seen repeatedly, ten times or more. V is TRBV7-9 and J is TRBJ1-2; D remains ambiguous. The germline V gene encodes CDR1 SEHNR and CDR2 FQNEAQ (reference sequence). The ends were cut back, 5 bases at V and 5 bases at J, with 9 bases in the middle. The CDR3 is made up of 12 amino acids. The CDR3 sequence: CASSPGLYGYTF. CDR3 DNA: TGTGCCAGCAGCCCTGGTCTTTATGGCTACACCTTC.

Many counts were recorded for this clonotype. The chain links TRBV7-2 to TRBJ2-1; 8 bases agree with TRBD1. CDR3 size: 15 residues. Looked up from germline, CDR1 is SGHTA and CDR2 is FQGNSA. The V and J ends lost 4 bases and 5 bases, in that order; junction bases with no gene match: 7. CDR3 nucleotide sequence: TGTGCCAGCAGCTCCTTCCCGACAGGGGACAATGAGCAGTTCTTC. It codes for CASSSFPTGDNEQFF.

A few counts support this clonotype. The rearrangement uses TRBV20-1 and TRBJ2-3; tentatively, D is TRBD2 (5 bases). The CDR3 runs 14 residues. V lost 3 bases to trimming and J lost 0 bases, with 10 bases between them. CDR1 is DFQATT, CDR2 SNEGSKA, per germline (reference sequence). CDR3 bases: TGCAGTGCTAGTTTGCGGACTAGCACAGATACGCAGTATTTT. Protein: CSASLRTSTDTQYF.

This clonotype was seen many times. An end of the junction does not agree with germline; a read error may underlie this. The gene calls are TRBV7-7 and TRBJ2-5; maybe TRBD2 (7 bases). The V gene's germline CDR1 is SSHAT and CDR2 FNYEAQ (reference sequence). This CDR3 contains 14 residues. The CDR3 sequence is CASSLGGLKETQYF. The DNA for the CDR3 is TGTGCTAGCAGCTTAGGGGGACTAAAAGAGACCCAGTACTTC.

The sample holds a few counts of this clonotype. This chain uses TRBV7-2 with TRBJ2-3; no reliable D call. V lost 5 bases to trimming and J lost 2 bases, with 5 bases between them. This CDR3 has 12 residues. Germline CDR1 SGHTA, CDR2 FQGNSA. This CDR3 reads CASSLYTDTQYF. CDR3 nucleotide sequence: TGTGCCAGCAGCCTATACACAGATACGCAGTATTTT.

Remarks on this clonotype: This may arise from a read error, as a much more abundant clone is one base away. This rearrangement joins TRBV5-5 to TRBJ1-1; possibly TRBD1 for D (6 bases). The CDR3 totals 14 residues. Per germline, CDR1 SGHKS and CDR2 YYEKEE (reference sequence). The DNA for the CDR3 is TGTGCCAGAAGCTTCCCCGGGACAAACACTGAAGCTTTCTTT. It translates to CARSFPGTNTEAFF. The full variable domain, completed using reference TRBV5-5 and TRBJ1-1, is DAGVTQSPTHLIKTRGQQVTLRCSPISGHKSVSWYQQVLGQGPQFIFQYYEKEERGRGNFPDRFSARQFPNYSSELNVNALLLGDSALYLCARSFPGTNTEAFFGQGTRLTVV.

The chain uses TRBV28 and TRBJ2-7, with unresolved D. There are 12 residues in the CDR3. Germline CDR1 is MDHEN and CDR2 is SYDVKM. V was trimmed by 6 bases and J by 3 bases, leaving 9 bases between them. The DNA of the CDR3 is TGTGCCAGCAGGGGCGTGGGCTACGAGCAGTACTTC. This sequence encodes CASRGVGYEQYF.

This clonotype was detected ten times or more. The chain couples TRBV5-1 to TRBJ2-1; D unresolved. The CDR3 runs to 12 residues. Looked up from germline, CDR1 is SGHRS and CDR2 is YFSETQ. Trimming pared 2 bases from V and 8 bases from J, leaving 8 bases between. CDR3 nucleotide sequence: TGCGCCAGCAGCTTACACGGAGATGAGCAGTTCTTC. It is translated as CASSLHGDEQFF.

This clonotype was observed at least ten times. CDR3 in amino acids: CASSLDREAGGYTF. The CDR3 nucleotides read TGTGCCAGCAGCTTAGACAGGGAAGCGGGTGGCTACACCTTC. The genes are TRBV11-2 and TRBJ1-2; perhaps TRBD1 as D (5 bases). The CDR3 contains 14 residues. The germline V gene has CDR1 SGHAT and CDR2 FQNNGV. The ends were cut back, 0 bases at V and 7 bases at J, with 12 bases in the middle.

This clonotype was observed many times. The CDR3 sequence is CASSFQSPNTEAFF. The CDR3 DNA follows: TGCGCCAGCAGCTTTCAGAGCCCGAACACTGAAGCTTTCTTT. V is TRBV5-1 and J is TRBJ1-1; D is undetermined. V was shortened by 2 bases and J by 1 base, with 9 bases between the two germline ends. Germline assignment: CDR1 SGHRS and CDR2 YFSETQ. CDR3 length equals 14 residues.

This clonotype was found many times. V gene TRBV5-1 combines with J gene TRBJ2-7, with D perhaps TRBD1 or TRBD2 (5 bases each). The length of the CDR3 is 15 residues. V lost 4 bases, J lost 0 bases, and 14 bases lay in between. Germline V gives CDR1 SGHRS, CDR2 YFSETQ. The chain's CDR3 is CASSVRDASSYEQYF. CDR3 DNA sequence: TGCGCCAGCAGCGTCCGGGACGCCAGCTCCTACGAGCAGTACTTC.